These 2 T cell receptor beta chains were all obtained from the same sample, sequenced in a study of T cells in Graves' hyperthyroidism and ophthalmopathy. RNA transcripts yielded amplified TCR beta CDR3 regions. First-round RT-PCR targeting the TCR CDR3 was performed with the HTBI primer set. In TCRdb, the multiplex PCR reads were re-called with MiXCR into one record per CDR3 protein. The repertoire consists of some 200,000 distinct CDR3 sequences, with 15% to 20% occurring once and the leading ten covering roughly 50%. Input material: blood. All receptors come from a man over 45 with Graves' hyperthyroidism.

This clonotype was detected a few times. The chain combines TRBV19 with TRBJ2-7; the D gene is possibly TRBD1 (6 bases). Between the trimmed V and J ends, which lost 9 bases and 0 bases, there was a span of 12 bases. The germline CDR1 and CDR2 sequences are LNHDA and SQIVND (reference sequence). The CDR3 spans 13 residues. The CDR3 sequence: CASKDRSSYEQYF. The CDR3 coding sequence is TGTGCCAGCAAAGACAGGAGCTCCTACGAGCAGTACTTC.

The chain joins TRBV18 to TRBJ2-1, with a possible D match to TRBD2 (6 bases). Trimming pared 3 bases from V and 4 bases from J, leaving 19 bases between. Germline assignment: CDR1 KGHSH and CDR2 LQKENI. This CDR3 region has 17 residues. CDR3 loop: CASSPGVEGAMYNEQFF. The CDR3 DNA reads TGTGCCAGCTCACCCGGGGTGGAGGGAGCGATGTACAATGAGCAGTTCTTC.